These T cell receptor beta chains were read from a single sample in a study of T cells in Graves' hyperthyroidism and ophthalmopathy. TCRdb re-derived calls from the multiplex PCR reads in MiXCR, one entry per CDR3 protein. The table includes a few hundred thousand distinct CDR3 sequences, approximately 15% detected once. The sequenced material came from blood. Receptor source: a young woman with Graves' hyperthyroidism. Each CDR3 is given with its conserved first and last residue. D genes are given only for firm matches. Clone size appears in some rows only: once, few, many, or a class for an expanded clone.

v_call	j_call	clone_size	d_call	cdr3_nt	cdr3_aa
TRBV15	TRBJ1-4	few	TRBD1	TGTGCCACCAGCAGGGACAGGGGCCAGCACTATGAAAAACTGTTTTTT	CATSRDRGQHYEKLFF
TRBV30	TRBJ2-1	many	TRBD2	TGTGCCTGGAGTGTTGGGCTAGCGGGGGAGCTTTACAATGAGCAGTTCTTC	CAWSVGLAGELYNEQFF
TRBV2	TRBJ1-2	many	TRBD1	TGTGCAAGGAGACAGGGGGCCTACACCTTC	CARRQGAYTF
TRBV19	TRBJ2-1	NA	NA	TGTGCCAGTAGTATAGCCCCCACGCGAATCTTCTCCTACAATGAGCAGTTCTTC	CASSIAPTRIFSYNEQFF
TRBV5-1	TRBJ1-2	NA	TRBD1	TGCGCCAGCAGCTCATTCGGGACAGATTCCTGGGACTATGGCTACACCTTC	CASSSFGTDSWDYGYTF
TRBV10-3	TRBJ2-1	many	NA	TGTGCCATCATGGGGGTCGGAGACAATGAGCAGTTCTTC	CAIMGVGDNEQFF
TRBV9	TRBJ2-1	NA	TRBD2	TGTGCCAGCAGCGTAGGGACTAGCGGGGCACTCAATGAGCAGTTCTTC	CASSVGTSGALNEQFF
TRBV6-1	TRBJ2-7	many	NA	TGTGCCAGCAGCGAATGGGTGGTCCCTTCGACTTTCTACGAGCAGTACTTC	CASSEWVVPSTFYEQYF
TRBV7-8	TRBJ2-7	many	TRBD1	TGTGCCAGCAGCTCCGGGACAGGGGTCGAGCAGTACTTC	CASSSGTGVEQYF
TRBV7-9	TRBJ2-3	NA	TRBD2	TGTGCCAGCAGCCCATCAGGCGGGAGGGCGGTGGATACGCAGTATTTT	CASSPSGGRAVDTQYF
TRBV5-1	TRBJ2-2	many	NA	TGCGCCAGCAGCGCTGACACCGCGAACACCGGGGAGCTGTTTTTT	CASSADTANTGELFF
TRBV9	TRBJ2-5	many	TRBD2	TGTGCCAGCAGCGTAGCAGCGGGGACCCTTACTATCCAAGAGACCCAGTACTTC	CASSVAAGTLTIQETQYF
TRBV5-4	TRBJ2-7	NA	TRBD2	TGTGCCAGCAGCTTAGCGGGGCAGCCACCCTACGAGCAGTACTTC	CASSLAGQPPYEQYF
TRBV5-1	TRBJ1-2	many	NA	TGCGCCAGCAGCTGGGGACGGGGGAGTGGCTACACCTTC	CASSWGRGSGYTF
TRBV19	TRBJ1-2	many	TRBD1	TGTGCCAGTAGGACTGGGGGACAGGGGGTCGGTGGCTACACCTTC	CASRTGGQGVGGYTF
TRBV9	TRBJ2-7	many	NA	TGTGCCAGCAGCGTTACGGGAGCGTACGAGCAGTACTTC	CASSVTGAYEQYF
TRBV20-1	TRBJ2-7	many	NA	TGCAGTGCTAGAGATTCTACCAAACTGAGGGAGCAGTACTTC	CSARDSTKLREQYF
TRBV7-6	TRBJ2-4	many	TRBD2	TGTGCCAGCAGCTCCCCCCGACTAGCGGGGGGGGGTTGGGGGAACATTCAGTACTTC	CASSSPRLAGGGWGNIQYF
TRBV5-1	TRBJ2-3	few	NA	TGCGCCAGCAGCTCGCTTACTTGGGATACGCAGTATTTT	CASSSLTWDTQYF
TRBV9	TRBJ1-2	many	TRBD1	TGTGCCAGCAGCGCCACGACAGGGGGCATGAGATATGGCTACACCTTC	CASSATTGGMRYGYTF
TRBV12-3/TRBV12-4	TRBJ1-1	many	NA	TGTGCCAGCAGTTCTACAGATACGAACACTGAAGCTTTCTTT	CASSSTDTNTEAFF
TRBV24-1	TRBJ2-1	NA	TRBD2	TGTGCCACCAGTGATCTGGGACTAGCCGGTCATGAGCAGTTCTTC	CATSDLGLAGHEQFF
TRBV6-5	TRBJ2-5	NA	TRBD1	TGTGCCAGCAGGTACAGGGGCCTCCAAGAGACCCAGTACTTC	CASRYRGLQETQYF
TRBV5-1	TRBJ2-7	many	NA	TGCGCCAGCAGCCCCGGGGGATCAGGGACAACCTACGAGCAGTACTTC	CASSPGGSGTTYEQYF
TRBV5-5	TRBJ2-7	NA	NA	TGTGCCAGCAGCTTGGATGGGGCCTCCGAGCAGTACTTC	CASSLDGASEQYF
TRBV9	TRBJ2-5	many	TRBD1	TGTGCCAGCAGCGCTAGTGGGGGACAGAGAGAAGAGACCCAGTACTTC	CASSASGGQREETQYF
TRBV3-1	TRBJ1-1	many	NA	TGTGCCAGCAGCCGACCTTTACAGGCCATCACTGAAGCTTTCTTT	CASSRPLQAITEAFF
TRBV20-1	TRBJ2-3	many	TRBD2	TGCAGTGCTAGGCGCCAGCGGGAGTGGCCAGATACGCAGTATTTT	CSARRQREWPDTQYF
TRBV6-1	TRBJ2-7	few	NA	TGTGCCAGCAGTGAACAGGCCGCCTACGAGCAGTACTTC	CASSEQAAYEQYF
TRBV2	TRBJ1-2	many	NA	TGTGCCAGCGGTCCGGGAGCTTGGGGCTACACCTTC	CASGPGAWGYTF
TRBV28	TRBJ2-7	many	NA	TGTGCCAGCAGTTACCGCTCCCACGAGCAGTACTTC	CASSYRSHEQYF
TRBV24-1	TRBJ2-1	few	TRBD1	TGTGCCACCAGTGATTTTGGGACAGGGGCGACTGAGCAGTTCTTC	CATSDFGTGATEQFF
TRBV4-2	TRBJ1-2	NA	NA	TGTGCCAGCGGCCAAGTTTGGGGGGGGAACTATGGCTACACCTTC	CASGQVWGGNYGYTF
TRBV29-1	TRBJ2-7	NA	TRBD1	TGCAGCGTGAGTGACAGGGGCTACGAGCAGTACTTC	CSVSDRGYEQYF
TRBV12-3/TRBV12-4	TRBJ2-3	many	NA	TGTGCCAGCAGTAACCCCCGCAAAGGGGCAGATACGCAGTATTTT	CASSNPRKGADTQYF
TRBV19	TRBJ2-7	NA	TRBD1	TGTGCCAGTAGAGGACAGGGCCACGAGCAGTACTTC	CASRGQGHEQYF
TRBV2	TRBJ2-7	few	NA	TGTGCCAGCAGTCTACTTGCGGGAAAGTACGAGCAGTACTTC	CASSLLAGKYEQYF
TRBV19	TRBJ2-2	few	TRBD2	TGTGCCAGTAGTATCCCGACTAGCGGCCACACCGGGGAGCTGTTTTTT	CASSIPTSGHTGELFF
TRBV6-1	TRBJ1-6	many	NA	TGTGCCACTCAGATCGGACTGCGGGGAAATTCACCCCTCCACTTT	CATQIGLRGNSPLHF